Here is one TCR beta chain with its context. This specimen comes from a study of blood T cell repertoires in COVID-19. Study-wide background: The United States, Italy and Spain were the sources of the acute and convalescent COVID-19 samples.

Repertoires were generated with immunoSEQ multiplex PCR, while TCRdb's copy carries only in-frame clones and drops some. The profile covers about 240,000 clones, with 80% to 95% appearing a single time and around 0.83% taken by the ten largest. Recruited during active infection, patients (from Seattle) were subsequently followed longitudinally. The source is a man aged 25 to 45 with COVID-19, enrolled during active disease. What was sequenced was peripheral blood.

As DNA, the CDR3 is TGCGCCAGCAGCCAGAATCCCGGGACAGGGGGAGAGACCCAGTACTTC. Translation gives CASSQNPGTGGETQYF. The V and J genes are TRBV4-1 and TRBJ2-5; 11 nucleotides line up with TRBD1. Germline lookup yields CDR1 MGHRA and CDR2 YSYEKL. CDR3 length equals 16 residues. V lost 3 bases to trimming and J lost 4 bases; unmatched junction nucleotides: 7.